The entry below gives a single T cell receptor beta chain sequence along with its context. Its target is unknown. CDR3 length equals 17 residues. Germline loops: CDR1 SGHRS, CDR2 YFSETQ. The J segment lost 2 bases and the V segment lost 0 bases, leaving 6 bases of the junction unmatched. This specimen comes from a study of cytomegalovirus exposure and HLA in healthy donors. Sequencing used immunoSEQ multiplex PCR; TCRdb keeps in-frame clones, though not all of them. The data contain roughly 86,000 clones, 90% to 96% of them singletons. Study conclusions and caveats: Most TCR sequences were uncommon, yet certain public TCRs appeared in many donors. The investigators catalogued 150 to 200 TCR beta chains as cytomegalovirus-associated.

This TCR was recovered from a man in his late teens or twenties in good health and CMV-seropositive. The sequenced material came from PBMCs. The rearrangement joins TRBV5-1 to TRBJ2-3, with 10 bases matching TRBD2. CDR3 region: CASSLEESGRATDTQYF. CDR3 nucleotides: TGCGCCAGCAGCTTGGAGGAAAGCGGGAGGGCCACAGATACGCAGTATTTT.